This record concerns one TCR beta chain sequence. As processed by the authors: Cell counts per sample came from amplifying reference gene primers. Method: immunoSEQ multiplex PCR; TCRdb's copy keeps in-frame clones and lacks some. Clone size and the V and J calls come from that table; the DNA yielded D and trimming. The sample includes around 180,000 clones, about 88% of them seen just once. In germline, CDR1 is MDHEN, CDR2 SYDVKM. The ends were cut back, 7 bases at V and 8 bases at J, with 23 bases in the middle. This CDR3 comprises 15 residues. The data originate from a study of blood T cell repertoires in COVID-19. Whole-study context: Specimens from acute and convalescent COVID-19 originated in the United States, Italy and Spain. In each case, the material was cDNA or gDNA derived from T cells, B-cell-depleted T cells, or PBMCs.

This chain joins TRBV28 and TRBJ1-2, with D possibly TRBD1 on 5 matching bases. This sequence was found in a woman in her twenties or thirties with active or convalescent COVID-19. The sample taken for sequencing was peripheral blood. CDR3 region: CASTTAPGDYRGYTF. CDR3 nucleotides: TGTGCCAGCACCACAGCTCCGGGGGACTATCGGGGCTACACCTTC.